This T cell receptor beta chain came from a study of blood T cells in healthy people across ages. General observations from the study: Expanded clonotype changes were possibly confounded by unknown donor CMV status. It was found that TCR beta diversity correlated strongly with the percentage of naive T cells.

Comment on this clonotype: The target antigen is unknown.

Roughly 10 milliliters of peripheral blood were drawn from each donor. The second PCR ran about 6 to 12 cycles with a sample-barcoded 5' primer and J-beta primers. A single record per CDR3 protein comes from TCRdb applying MiXCR to the 5' RACE reads. The profile shows roughly 1,300,000 distinct CDR3 sequences, around 55% of them singletons. The CDR3 is 15 amino acids. V was cut by 2 bases and J by 2 bases, with 10 bases left in between. The germline CDR1 and CDR2 sequences are MNHEY and SMNVEV (reference sequence). This TCR was recovered from a man between 18 and 35 years old in good health. The V and J genes are TRBV27 and TRBJ2-1; D possibly corresponds to TRBD2 (5 bases). The source material was blood. The DNA for the CDR3 is TGTGCCAGCAGTTTAACAGCGGAAACCTACAATGAGCAGTTCTTC. This encodes CASSLTAETYNEQFF.